This section outlines one T cell receptor beta chain sequence together with its context. Its binding antigen is unknown. The data stem from a study of monozygotic twins with inflammatory bowel disease (dated by TCRdb to between 2019 and 2020). About the study as a whole: The complete study included some 28 monozygotic twin pairs: 19 IBD-discordant Danish pairs and nine German pairs, of which four were IBD-concordant and five were IBD-discordant. The search for disease-associated traits relied mainly on comparing, within discordant pairs, IBD patients with their genetically identical healthy co-twins. Each individual had, on average, about 151 000 unique TCRalpha sequences and 181 000 unique TCRbeta sequences available for analysis.

Library prep was done by 5' RACE. Preparation of each TCR library used approximately 4,000 ng of total RNA. For each sample, cDNA synthesis with SMARTScribe reverse transcriptase was split into eight separate reactions. During cDNA synthesis, unique molecular identifiers containing a 6-nucleotide sample barcode were introduced by template switching. TCRalpha and TCRbeta cDNA was amplified by two nested PCRs of approximately 17 and 9 cycles, with bead purification after each PCR. Before amplification, the cDNA was both treated with uracil DNA-glycosylase and purified with the QIAquick PCR purification kit. The second PCR was the step at which Illumina TruSeq-compatible adapters and sample-specific barcodes were added. TapeStation and Qubit were used to check library quality and concentration, and roughly 4.9 ng of each library was pooled. The pooled libraries were sequenced with 2 x 100 bp reads and custom sequencing primers on an Illumina HiSeq2500 single-index Rapid Run. The paper's processing steps were these. MiGEC version 1.2.6 was used for UMI-based consensus assembly to correct PCR and sequencing errors. MiXCR version 2.1.1 was used for V(D)J alignment, clonotype assembly and CDR3 extraction. Normalisation of gene usage, clonotype sharing and MAIT/NKT TCR abundance was achieved by analysing the top 1000, 10 000 and 20 000 clonotypes per sample. After downsampling to 27 000 UMIs, diversity was calculated as the inverse Simpson index using the vegan R package. Paired Mann-Whitney U tests were applied to discordant twin pairs, and Benjamini-Hochberg correction was used for multiple testing. TCRdb reprocessed the reads into one record per CDR3 protein sequence, lacking DNA. The V and J calls were determined by TCRdb, not by the authors. The sample's own table lists about 380,000 distinct CDR3 sequences. Together, the top ten hold around 2.6% of the sample.

Study-wide findings and limitations: The analysis was unable to tell different T cell subtypes apart. Measured by the inverse Simpson index, TCRbeta repertoire diversity was lower in IBD patients than in their healthy co-twins. No single strong signal or clonotype linked to IBD turned up in the results, so the idea that one exists was not supported. No difference in repertoire similarity was observed between concordant and discordant twins, possibly owing to limited statistical power. Compared with healthy twins, IBD patients shared fewer clonotypes with other individuals, and the difference was most pronounced in patients with signs of disease activity. Background noise and inter-individual variability may have been introduced into the repertoires by the differing immunosuppressive treatments among patients.

The germline V gene provides CDR1 LGHNA and CDR2 YNFKEQ. CDR3 length: 17 amino acids, cysteine to phenylalanine. DNA for this receptor is not on file. From each donor, a roughly 2.7 ml peripheral blood sample was collected into PAXgene tubes and kept at -80 degrees C. Total RNA was isolated from whole blood with the PAXgene blood miRNA kit on an automated QIAcube, without T cell sorting. Peripheral blood from monozygotic twin pairs who were concordant or discordant for inflammatory bowel disease underwent deep TCRalpha and TCRbeta repertoire profiling using unique molecular barcoding. For every twin pair, smoking habits were documented, and each individual was categorised as a current, former or never smoker.

The clonotype originates from a human donor with ulcerative colitis or Crohn's disease, or a healthy co-twin of an affected twin (not recorded which). The material sequenced was blood. The rearrangement combines TRBV4-2 with TRBJ2-3; TCRdb lists TRBD1, though no DNA is available to test this call. CDR3 loop: CASSQESAGVRTDTQYF.